The clone carrying this TCR beta chain occurred a few times. Antigen: not known. The sample is drawn from a study of T cells after yellow fever vaccination. About the research overall: Fractions containing few cells were prepared with SMART-Seq v4 Ultra Low Input.

The authors made TCR cDNA by 5'RACE template switching, adding a universal primer site and UMIs. TCRdb ran MiXCR on the 5' RACE reads and lists one entry per CDR3 protein. The sample records some 390,000 distinct CDR3 sequences, 18% being singletons. Study-wide results and limits: The appearance of a small share of clonotypes in both CD4 and CD8 compartments was observed. At approximately 96% for CD4 and 70% to 90% for CD8, most primary-vaccination clones showed up again after the booster.

V lost 5 bases, J lost 4 bases, and 7 bases lay in between. Germline values: CDR1 SQVTM, CDR2 ANQGSEA. The CDR3 is 11 residues long. This rearrangement joins TRBV29-1 to TRBJ2-3; D gene ambiguous. The source was PBMCs, collected before the yellow fever booster vaccination. The receptor comes from a young man who received the YFV17D yellow fever vaccine. DNA for the CDR3: TGCAGCGTTAAGCTGGCAGATACGCAGTATTTT. Protein: CSVKLADTQYF.